The sequence of this TCR beta chain was determined in a study of breast tumors, draining lymph nodes, adjacent tissues. Trimming removed 1 base from V and 2 bases from J; junction bases left unmatched: 2. The CDR3 spans 14 residues. The germline gives CDR1 SGHDN, CDR2 FVKESK. Breast cancer patients provided tissue from their axillary draining lymph nodes. This clonotype was observed at least ten times. Its specificity is unknown. Study-wide findings and caveats: Tumor T cell lymph node origin was a supported hypothesis, not proven. Tumor TCR diversity was below lymph nodes but above nontumor tissue. The data were judged consistent with most tumor T cells coming from lymph node and expanding in tumor.

One entry per CDR3 protein results from TCRdb running MiXCR on the multiplex PCR reads. The sample contains about 130,000 distinct CDR3 sequences, around 20% of which appear only once. The sequencing sample was made of axillary lymph node tissue. The TCR was taken from a female donor with breast cancer. Some clones in this sample may be carry-over from other donors' samples. The chain recombines TRBV14 with TRBJ2-7, with 7 bases fitting TRBD1. The CDR3 reads CASSQGQGPYEQYF. CDR3 nucleotides: TGTGCCAGCAGCCAAGGACAGGGACCCTACGAGCAGTACTTC.